The rows below give T cell receptor beta chains drawn from one sample of a study of T cells in localized non-small cell lung cancer. Method: immunoSEQ multiplex PCR; TCRdb's copy keeps in-frame clones and lacks some. The sample consists of fewer than 13,000 clones, approximately 85% of them appearing once. The sample was peripheral blood, taken before any cancer treatment. The receptors shown here come from a male donor older than 55 with stage III lung adenocarcinoma. Each CDR3 is given with its conserved first and last residue. Each record gives: J gene, D gene, clone size, V gene, CDR3 DNA, CDR3 protein. A D gene is named only where the DNA matches it firmly. Clone size is not always given. Where it is, it says once, few, many or a class for expanded clones.

>TRBJ2-1|TRBD2|-|TRBV5-4
TGTGCCAGCAGCTTTCGGCTAGCGGGGGGAGATGAGCAGTTCTTC
CASSFRLAGGDEQFF
>TRBJ2-7|-|-|TRBV21-1
TGTGCCAGCAGCAGAGAGCCGGGGGCCCACTACGAGCAGTACTTC
CASSREPGAHYEQYF
>TRBJ1-2|-|once|TRBV25-1
TGTGCCAGCAGTGAGTCGGGGGGGAACTATGGCTACACCTTC
CASSESGGNYGYTF
>TRBJ1-3|-|-|TRBV19
TGTGCCAGTAGTGGGAACCGGGATCTAGGAAACACCATATATTTT
CASSGNRDLGNTIYF
>TRBJ2-7|-|-|TRBV6-1
TGTGCCAGCAGTGAAAACGACCCGGAGCAGTACTTC
CASSENDPEQYF
>TRBJ1-1|-|-|TRBV27
TGTGCCAGCAGGAATCAGGGTATTAACACTGAAGCTTTCTTT
CASRNQGINTEAFF
>TRBJ2-5|-|-|TRBV7-2
TGTGCCAGCAGCTTCAACCCGGGGGAGACCCAGTACTTC
CASSFNPGETQYF
>TRBJ1-5|-|-|TRBV18
TGTGCCAGCTCACCTATTCCCATAGGAGGTCGGGGAAATCAGCCCCAGCATTTT
CASSPIPIGGRGNQPQHF
>TRBJ1-1|-|-|TRBV7-9
TGTGCCAGCAGTCAGCTGGAGGCTGGCGCTTTCTTT
CASSQLEAGAFF
>TRBJ1-1|-|-|TRBV21-1
TGTGCCAGCCCCTCTCAGGGGGACACTGAAGCTTTCTTT
CASPSQGDTEAFF
>TRBJ2-1|-|once|TRBV28
TGTGCCAGCAGCTGGGATTCGGGCGTCGGTGATGAGCAGTTCTTC
CASSWDSGVGDEQFF
>TRBJ1-1|TRBD1|-|TRBV6-5
TGTGCCAGCAGTTCTCAGGGGGCCACTGAAGCTTTCTTT
CASSSQGATEAFF
>TRBJ1-6|-|-|TRBV18
TGTGCCAGCTCACCCAGCCTGGACTGGGGGGCTTCACCCCTCCACTTT
CASSPSLDWGASPLHF
>TRBJ1-5|-|few|TRBV7-2
TGTGCCAGCAGCCGCCCGGGAGGGCCCCAGCATTTT
CASSRPGGPQHF
>TRBJ2-5|TRBD2|-|TRBV7-2
TGTGCCAGCAGCTATGGACTAGCAGAAGAGACCCAGTACTTC
CASSYGLAEETQYF
>TRBJ2-3|TRBD2|-|TRBV19
TGTGCCAGTAGTACCGGGACTAGCGGCACAGATACGCAGTATTTT
CASSTGTSGTDTQYF
>TRBJ2-1|TRBD2|-|TRBV7-6
TGTGCCAGCAGCCCGACGAGGACTAGCGGGAGGGTCTATGAGCAGTTCTTC
CASSPTRTSGRVYEQFF
>TRBJ1-2|-|-|TRBV5-4
TGTGCCAGCAGCTTGGGGGCCCGAAGGGACTATGGCTACACCTTC
CASSLGARRDYGYTF
>TRBJ1-2|-|-|TRBV6-5
TGTGCCAGCCGAGTCGGGGGTGGGGATGGCTACACCTTC
CASRVGGGDGYTF
>TRBJ2-5|-|-|TRBV11-2
TGTGCCAGCAGCCCGAGGGACCCAAAAGAGACCCAGTACTTC
CASSPRDPKETQYF
>TRBJ2-7|-|-|TRBV28
TGTGCCAGCCCCAAGGACAGTTTTCCCTACGAGCAGTACTTC
CASPKDSFPYEQYF
>TRBJ2-3|TRBD2|-|TRBV11-2
TGTGCCAGCAGCTTAGGACTAGCGGGAGTTTCGCAGTATTTT
CASSLGLAGVSQYF
>TRBJ1-6|-|-|TRBV5-6
TGTGCCAGCAGCTTGTCGGGCCCGCCCCACTTT
CASSLSGPPHF
>TRBJ1-2|TRBD1|-|TRBV27
TGTGCCAGCAGGAAGGGGGCTGGGGGCTATGGCTACACCTTC
CASRKGAGGYGYTF
>TRBJ2-3|-|-|TRBV4-3
TGCGCCAGCAGCCAAGTTAAGGGAAGGATATATCTGACAGATACGCAGTATTTT
CASSQVKGRIYLTDTQYF
>TRBJ2-1|TRBD2|-|TRBV9
TGTGCCAGCAGCGTAGAGGGCGGGGGGGCCTTGAATGAGCAGTTCTTC
CASSVEGGGALNEQFF
>TRBJ1-2|TRBD1|-|TRBV6-1
TGTGCCAGCAGTGAGACAGGGGGCTCTCCAGGCTACACCTTC
CASSETGGSPGYTF
>TRBJ1-5|TRBD1|-|TRBV19
TGTGCCAGTAGTAGCGCGACAGGGGGTCAGCCCCAGCATTTT
CASSSATGGQPQHF
>TRBJ2-1|TRBD1|-|TRBV5-1
TGCGCCAGCAGCTTGGCGCAGGGGGCGAATGCTGAGCAGTTCTTC
CASSLAQGANAEQFF
>TRBJ2-2|TRBD1|-|TRBV18
TGTGCCAGCTCACCACCGGGGACAGAGAACACCGGGGAGCTGTTTTTT
CASSPPGTENTGELFF
>TRBJ1-2|-|-|TRBV6-6
TGTGCCAGCAGTTACAACAGGTTGGACTACACCTTC
CASSYNRLDYTF
>TRBJ2-5|-|few|TRBV7-2
TGTGCCAGCAGCTTAGAAGACCGGGAGACCCAGTACTTC
CASSLEDRETQYF
>TRBJ2-1|TRBD2|few|TRBV5-4
TGTGCCAGCTCGGAGCGGGAGATAAACAATGAGCAGTTCTTC
CASSEREINNEQFF
>TRBJ1-2|-|-|TRBV18
TGTGCCAGCTCACCAGGACGGAACTATGGCTACACCTTC
CASSPGRNYGYTF
>TRBJ2-7|TRBD1|once|TRBV4-3
TGCGCCAGCAGCCGGGATAGGACAGGGGAAGTCTACGAGCAGTACTTC
CASSRDRTGEVYEQYF
>TRBJ2-3|-|-|TRBV25-1
TGTGCCAGCAGTGAGGGTGCTGATCCGGATACGCAGTATTTT
CASSEGADPDTQYF
>TRBJ1-1|TRBD1|-|TRBV5-1
TGCGCCAGCAGCTTGCCCCCGGGACAGGAAGCTTTCTTT
CASSLPPGQEAFF